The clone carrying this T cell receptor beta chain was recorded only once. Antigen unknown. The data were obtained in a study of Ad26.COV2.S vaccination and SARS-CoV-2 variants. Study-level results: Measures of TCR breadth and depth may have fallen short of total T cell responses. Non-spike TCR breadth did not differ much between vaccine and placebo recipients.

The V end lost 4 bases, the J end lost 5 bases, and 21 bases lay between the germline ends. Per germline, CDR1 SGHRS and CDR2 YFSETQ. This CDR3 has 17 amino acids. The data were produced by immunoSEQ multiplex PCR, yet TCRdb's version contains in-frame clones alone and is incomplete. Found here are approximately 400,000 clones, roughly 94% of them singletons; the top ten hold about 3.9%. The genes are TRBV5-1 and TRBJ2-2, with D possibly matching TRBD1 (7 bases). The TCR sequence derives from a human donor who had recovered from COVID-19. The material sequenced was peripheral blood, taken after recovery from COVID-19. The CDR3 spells CASSENLLRGTTGELFF. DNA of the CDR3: TGCGCCAGCAGCGAAAACCTCCTCAGGGGGACTACCGGGGAGCTGTTTTTT. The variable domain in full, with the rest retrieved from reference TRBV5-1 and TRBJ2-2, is KAGVTQTPRYLIKTRGQQVTLSCSPISGHRSVSWYQQTPGQGLQFLFEYFSETQRNKGNFPGRFSGRQFSNSRSEMNVSTLELGDSALYLCASSENLLRGTTGELFFGEGSRLTVL.